These T cell receptor beta chains were read from a single sample in a study of blood T cell repertoires in COVID-19. Profiled with immunoSEQ multiplex PCR; TCRdb holds only in-frame clones, not every one. The data contain 120,000 to 150,000 clones, approximately 80% of them singletons. Sequencing input: peripheral blood. The receptors were gathered from a man aged 55 to 70 with active or convalescent COVID-19. Each CDR3 is given with its conserved first and last residue. A D gene is named only where the DNA matches it firmly. Only some rows state a clone size, as once, few, many or a class for expanded clones.

clone size: -; D gene: -; J gene: TRBJ2-1; CDR3 length: 15; V gene: TRBV29-1; CDR3 DNA: TGCAGCGTTGACCTAGCGCCGAGCTCCTACAATGAGCAGTTCTTC; CDR3 protein: CSVDLAPSSYNEQFF
clone size: many; D gene: TRBD1; J gene: TRBJ2-3; CDR3 length: 15; V gene: TRBV5-1; CDR3 DNA: TGCGCCAGCACCCCCGAGGGGGCTAGCACAGATACGCAGTATTTT; CDR3 protein: CASTPEGASTDTQYF
clone size: -; D gene: TRBD1; J gene: TRBJ1-3; CDR3 length: 16; V gene: TRBV11-2; CDR3 DNA: TGTGCCAGCACCATGACAGGGGGAGCTACTGGAAACACCATATATTTT; CDR3 protein: CASTMTGGATGNTIYF
clone size: -; D gene: TRBD1; J gene: TRBJ1-5; CDR3 length: 18; V gene: TRBV16; CDR3 DNA: TGTGCCAGCAGCCCTTGGACAGGGGGGACGTATGGCAATCAGCCCCAGCATTTT; CDR3 protein: CASSPWTGGTYGNQPQHF
clone size: -; D gene: -; J gene: TRBJ2-7; CDR3 length: 12; V gene: TRBV3-1/TRBV3-2; CDR3 DNA: TGTGCCAGCAGAGGGCGGGGCTACGAGCAGTACTTC; CDR3 protein: CASRGRGYEQYF
clone size: -; D gene: -; J gene: TRBJ2-1; CDR3 length: 14; V gene: TRBV18; CDR3 DNA: TGTGCCAGCTCAGGGGGACAGCCAGGAGGGGAGCAGTTCTTC; CDR3 protein: CASSGGQPGGEQFF
clone size: -; D gene: TRBD2; J gene: TRBJ2-1; CDR3 length: 14; V gene: TRBV6-1; CDR3 DNA: TGTGCCAGCACCGGGGCGGGAGCCTACAATGAGCAGTTCTTC; CDR3 protein: CASTGAGAYNEQFF
clone size: -; D gene: -; J gene: TRBJ2-7; CDR3 length: 15; V gene: TRBV29-1; CDR3 DNA: TGCAGCGTCCCCGTCGGTTCTAGCGCCGGGGGCGAGCAGTACTTC; CDR3 protein: CSVPVGSSAGGEQYF
clone size: -; D gene: -; J gene: TRBJ1-1; CDR3 length: 15; V gene: TRBV11-1; CDR3 DNA: TGTGCCAGCAGCTTACAGGGATGGGCTGGCACTGAAGCTTTCTTT; CDR3 protein: CASSLQGWAGTEAFF
clone size: -; D gene: -; J gene: TRBJ2-1; CDR3 length: 15; V gene: TRBV7-3; CDR3 DNA: TGTGCCAGCAGCCCCATGGGAGTTTTCTACAATGAGCAGTTCTTC; CDR3 protein: CASSPMGVFYNEQFF
clone size: many; D gene: TRBD2; J gene: TRBJ2-7; CDR3 length: 16; V gene: TRBV5-1; CDR3 DNA: TGCGCCAGCAGCTCAGCTCCGGGACTAGTTGACGACGAGCAGTACTTC; CDR3 protein: CASSSAPGLVDDEQYF
clone size: once; D gene: TRBD1; J gene: TRBJ1-6; CDR3 length: 14; V gene: TRBV10-3; CDR3 DNA: TGTGCCATCAGGGGGACAGGGGATAATTCACCCCTCCACTTT; CDR3 protein: CAIRGTGDNSPLHF
clone size: -; D gene: TRBD2; J gene: TRBJ2-2; CDR3 length: 15; V gene: TRBV5-1; CDR3 DNA: TGCGCCAGCAGCTTGGTGGCGGGAGTCACCGGGGAGCTGTTTTTT; CDR3 protein: CASSLVAGVTGELFF
clone size: -; D gene: TRBD1; J gene: TRBJ2-1; CDR3 length: 16; V gene: TRBV7-2; CDR3 DNA: TGTGCCAGCAGCTTATACCATAGGACAGGGGAAAATGAGCAGTTCTTC; CDR3 protein: CASSLYHRTGENEQFF
clone size: -; D gene: -; J gene: TRBJ2-6; CDR3 length: 15; V gene: TRBV7-3; CDR3 DNA: TGTGCCAGCAGCTTAACCCAGGGAGGCACCAACGTCCTGACTTTC; CDR3 protein: CASSLTQGGTNVLTF
clone size: -; D gene: -; J gene: TRBJ2-2; CDR3 length: 15; V gene: TRBV7-6; CDR3 DNA: TGTGCCAGCAGCGCGGGACTCGCGAACACCGGGGAGCTGTTTTTT; CDR3 protein: CASSAGLANTGELFF
clone size: -; D gene: -; J gene: TRBJ1-1; CDR3 length: 12; V gene: TRBV10-3; CDR3 DNA: TGTGCCATCAGTGATAGGGGGACTGAAGCTTTCTTT; CDR3 protein: CAISDRGTEAFF
clone size: -; D gene: -; J gene: TRBJ1-4; CDR3 length: 13; V gene: TRBV15; CDR3 DNA: TGTGCCACCAGGGGCAGGGTTAATGAAAAACTGTTTTTT; CDR3 protein: CATRGRVNEKLFF
clone size: -; D gene: TRBD1; J gene: TRBJ1-1; CDR3 length: 14; V gene: TRBV3-1/TRBV3-2; CDR3 DNA: TGTGCCAGCAGCCTTGGTGCTGGGGACAGCGAAGCTTTCTTT; CDR3 protein: CASSLGAGDSEAFF
clone size: -; D gene: -; J gene: TRBJ1-4; CDR3 length: 14; V gene: TRBV14; CDR3 DNA: TGTGCCAGCAGCACGACCATTGCGGGGGGGAAACTGTTTTTT; CDR3 protein: CASSTTIAGGKLFF
clone size: -; D gene: -; J gene: TRBJ1-1; CDR3 length: 16; V gene: TRBV9; CDR3 DNA: TGTGCCAGCAGCGTAGCTCCTGAGGTAGGAGGGACTGAAGCTTTCTTT; CDR3 protein: CASSVAPEVGGTEAFF
clone size: -; D gene: -; J gene: TRBJ1-1; CDR3 length: 15; V gene: TRBV18; CDR3 DNA: TGTGCCAGCTCAGGAGGCCCAGGAGGGAACACTGAAGCTTTCTTT; CDR3 protein: CASSGGPGGNTEAFF
clone size: -; D gene: TRBD2; J gene: TRBJ2-1; CDR3 length: 17; V gene: TRBV4-3; CDR3 DNA: TGCGCCAGCAGCCAAGATACAGGACTAGCGGACTACAATGAGCAGTTCTTC; CDR3 protein: CASSQDTGLADYNEQFF
clone size: -; D gene: -; J gene: TRBJ1-2; CDR3 length: 15; V gene: TRBV6-4; CDR3 DNA: TGTGCCAGCAGCTTGAGCCGGGGGGCTAACTATGGCTACACCTTC; CDR3 protein: CASSLSRGANYGYTF
clone size: -; D gene: TRBD2; J gene: TRBJ2-1; CDR3 length: 15; V gene: TRBV7-9; CDR3 DNA: TGTGCCAGCAGCCGGTTGGGGACTAGCGGGAGGGCCGGGATCTTC; CDR3 protein: CASSRLGTSGRAGIF
clone size: -; D gene: TRBD1; J gene: TRBJ1-4; CDR3 length: 14; V gene: TRBV10-3; CDR3 DNA: TGTGCCATCAGCAAGGACAGGACGAATGAAAAACTGTTTTTT; CDR3 protein: CAISKDRTNEKLFF
clone size: -; D gene: TRBD1; J gene: TRBJ1-5; CDR3 length: 16; V gene: TRBV28; CDR3 DNA: TGTGCCAGCAGCCGTGACAGGGGGCGCGGTAATCAGCCCCAGCATTTT; CDR3 protein: CASSRDRGRGNQPQHF
clone size: -; D gene: TRBD1; J gene: TRBJ1-4; CDR3 length: 15; V gene: TRBV2; CDR3 DNA: TGTGCCAGCAGCGCCGGGACAGGGCCGGGAGAAAAACTGTTTTTT; CDR3 protein: CASSAGTGPGEKLFF
clone size: few; D gene: TRBD1; J gene: TRBJ1-5; CDR3 length: 14; V gene: TRBV7-8; CDR3 DNA: TGTGCCAGCAGCCCGGACAGGGTTGAGCAGCCCCAGCATTTT; CDR3 protein: CASSPDRVEQPQHF
clone size: -; D gene: -; J gene: TRBJ2-5; CDR3 length: 13; V gene: TRBV12-3/TRBV12-4; CDR3 DNA: TGTGCCAGCAGTCGATTAGCGGAAGAGACCCAGTACTTC; CDR3 protein: CASSRLAEETQYF
clone size: -; D gene: -; J gene: TRBJ1-5; CDR3 length: 12; V gene: TRBV12-3/TRBV12-4; CDR3 DNA: TGTGCCAGCAACAGGGCGAATCAGCCCCAGCATTTT; CDR3 protein: CASNRANQPQHF
clone size: once; D gene: TRBD2; J gene: TRBJ2-1; CDR3 length: 11; V gene: TRBV12-3/TRBV12-4; CDR3 DNA: TGTGCCATTCAGAGGGGGACTAGTAAGTTCTTC; CDR3 protein: CAIQRGTSKFF
clone size: -; D gene: TRBD2; J gene: TRBJ2-1; CDR3 length: 15; V gene: TRBV5-4; CDR3 DNA: TGTGCCAGCAGCGGGACTAGCCGGAGGGGGGATGAGCAGTTCTTC; CDR3 protein: CASSGTSRRGDEQFF
clone size: -; D gene: TRBD1; J gene: TRBJ2-7; CDR3 length: 16; V gene: TRBV4-1; CDR3 DNA: TGCGCCAGCAGCCGCAACCATGGACAGGGCTCCTACGAGCAGTACTTC; CDR3 protein: CASSRNHGQGSYEQYF
clone size: -; D gene: -; J gene: TRBJ1-1; CDR3 length: 15; V gene: TRBV6-5; CDR3 DNA: TGTGCCAGCAGTTACTCGCCGGGGATGAGCACTGAAGCTTTCTTT; CDR3 protein: CASSYSPGMSTEAFF
clone size: -; D gene: -; J gene: TRBJ2-5; CDR3 length: 13; V gene: TRBV7-3; CDR3 DNA: TGTGCCAGCAGCTTAACGAGGGAAGAGACCCAGTACTTC; CDR3 protein: CASSLTREETQYF
clone size: few; D gene: -; J gene: TRBJ2-6; CDR3 length: 14; V gene: TRBV14; CDR3 DNA: TGTGCCAGCAGCTTCACCAGGGGGGCCAACGTCCTGACTTTC; CDR3 protein: CASSFTRGANVLTF